The 23 T cell receptor beta chains below were found in one sample sequenced in a study of cytomegalovirus exposure and HLA in healthy donors. It was with 60 Vbeta and 13 Jbeta primers that the PCR ran. Assay: immunoSEQ multiplex PCR; the TCRdb copy retains only in-frame clones and omits some. Here the sample spans some 200,000 clones, 65% to 80% being singletons. Material: PBMCs. These receptors were obtained from a man aged 45-65 years in good health and CMV-seronegative.

This clone was found a few times. The chain joins TRBV15 to TRBJ1-1, with 7 bases identical to TRBD1. With V trimmed by 3 bases and J by 5 bases, 9 bases remained unmatched. CDR3 size: 15 residues. Germline V gene lookup returns CDR1 LNHNV and CDR2 YYDKDF (reference sequence). The CDR3 nucleotides are TGTGCCACCAGCAGGCGGACAGGATCGGAAACTGAAGCTTTCTTT. Amino acids: CATSRRTGSETEAFF.

The rearrangement links TRBV28 to TRBJ1-1; D perhaps matches TRBD1 (6 bases). Between the trimmed V and J ends, which lost 6 bases and 5 bases, there was a span of 19 bases. The germline V gene has CDR1 MDHEN and CDR2 SYDVKM. CDR3 length: 15 residues. The CDR3 DNA reads as TGTGCCAGCAGCTCGGCGGGGGCGACATGGACTGAAGCTTTCTTT. This gives the protein CASSSAGATWTEAFF.

The chain employs TRBV28 and TRBJ2-7; TRBD2 agrees at 8 bases. Losses at the gene ends were 3 bases for V and 1 base for J; bases not matched to a gene: 8. The germline gives CDR1 MDHEN, CDR2 SYDVKM. This CDR3 is 16 amino acids long. This chain's CDR3 is CASSFSLAGLSYEQYF. The CDR3 bases are TGTGCCAGCAGTTTCTCCCTAGCGGGCTTATCCTACGAGCAGTACTTC.

Only one count was recorded for this clone. The CDR3 reads CASSISGSMDEQYF. CDR3 nucleotide sequence: TGTGCCAGTAGTATTTCGGGGTCAATGGACGAGCAGTACTTC. The rearrangement links TRBV19 to TRBJ2-7, with D possibly matching TRBD2 (5 bases). Germline loops: CDR1 LNHDA, CDR2 SQIVND (reference sequence). The CDR3 length is 14 residues. The ends were cut back, 3 bases at V and 5 bases at J, with 14 bases in the middle.

This clone showed up just once. J is TRBJ1-1 and V is TRBV7-9, with D maybe TRBD1 (5 bases). CDR3 length: 12 residues. V dropped 5 bases and J dropped 8 bases, with 12 bases sitting between them. Germline V gene sequence: CDR1 SEHNR, CDR2 FQNEAQ (reference sequence). The CDR3 coding sequence is TGTGCCAGCAGCCGCGGGGCCGGGGAAGCTTTCTTT. This codes for CASSRGAGEAFF.

This chain links TRBV9 with TRBJ2-1, with TRBD2 matching over 11 bases. Germline loops: CDR1 SGDLS, CDR2 YYNGEE. Trimming at V came to 3 bases and at J to 2 bases, leaving 4 bases not matched to a gene. The CDR3 consists of 16 residues. CDR3 DNA: TGTGCCAGCAGCGCATTAGCGGGAGGGACCTACAATGAGCAGTTCTTC. Residues: CASSALAGGTYNEQFF.

V usage is TRBV5-4 and J usage is TRBJ1-2; 7 nucleotides match TRBD1. This CDR3 spans 13 amino acids. Looked up from germline, CDR1 is SGHNT and CDR2 is YYREEE (reference sequence). After removal of 4 bases from V and 3 bases from J, the junction contained 3 bases not matched to a gene. The CDR3 here is CASSPDRDYGYTF. The CDR3 DNA sequence: TGTGCCAGCAGCCCCGACAGGGACTATGGCTACACCTTC.

The J gene is TRBJ2-1, the V gene TRBV7-6; possible D gene TRBD2, 6 bases. Germline V gene sequence: CDR1 SGHVS, CDR2 FNYEAQ. V dropped 1 base and J dropped 9 bases, with 16 bases sitting between them. The CDR3 runs to 15 residues. The CDR3 is CASSLVAGSRSEQFF. The CDR3 DNA reads as TGTGCCAGCAGCTTAGTGGCGGGAAGTCGGAGTGAGCAGTTCTTC.

The chain combines TRBV28 with TRBJ2-3; 8 bases align to TRBD1. Germline V gene lookup returns CDR1 MDHEN and CDR2 SYDVKM. CDR3 length: 14 residues. V gave up 5 bases and J gave up 5 bases; unmatched junction bases: 6. The CDR3 DNA reads as TGTGCCAGCAGTCGACAGGGGCAGGGAGATACGCAGTATTTT. Protein sequence: CASSRQGQGDTQYF.

This clone was seen only once. The gene calls are TRBV28 and TRBJ2-7; 10 bases agree with TRBD2. This CDR3 contains 16 residues. Germline CDR1 MDHEN, CDR2 SYDVKM. Trimming at V came to 1 base and at J to 4 bases, leaving 7 bases not matched to a gene. The CDR3 loop reads CASSLFGLADIYEQYF. The CDR3 DNA is TGTGCCAGCAGTTTATTTGGACTAGCGGACATTTACGAGCAGTACTTC.

In its sample, this clone was seen once. The chain links TRBV15 to TRBJ1-1; 10 nucleotides line up with TRBD1. The junction had 17 bases not matched to a gene; V was cut back by 1 base and J by 3 bases. Germline loops: CDR1 LNHNV, CDR2 YYDKDF (reference sequence). CDR3 length: 20 amino acids. The DNA for the CDR3 is TGTGCCACCAGCAGAGTCCTCCCATTGGGACAGGGGATGGCGGACACTGAAGCTTTCTTT. It translates to CATSRVLPLGQGMADTEAFF.

The chain uses TRBV7-9 and TRBJ1-2, with unresolved D. CDR3 length: 11 amino acids. In germline, CDR1 is SEHNR, CDR2 FQNEAQ (reference sequence). V lost 3 bases, J lost 12 bases, and 11 bases lay in between. The CDR3 bases are TGTGCCAGCAGCTTCGGGGTTGACGACACCTTC. The encoded protein is CASSFGVDDTF.

This chain uses TRBV4-1 with TRBJ1-6; D is uncertain. This CDR3 has 16 residues. Per germline, CDR1 MGHRA and CDR2 YSYEKL. The V end lost 3 bases, the J end lost 7 bases, and 16 bases lay between the germline ends. The CDR3 DNA reads as TGCGCCAGCAGCCAGCCCTTGCAGTCCTTCAATTCACCCCTCCACTTT. The encoded protein is CASSQPLQSFNSPLHF.

On this clone itself: Within the sample, other DNA sequences also encode this same CDR3. This CDR3 reads CASSVEQNYGYTF. CDR3 bases: TGTGCCAGCAGCGTAGAACAGAACTATGGCTACACCTTC. J is TRBJ1-2 and V is TRBV9; no firm D call. Trimming cost V 0 bases and J 2 bases, with 5 bases left between them. Per germline, CDR1 SGDLS and CDR2 YYNGEE. The CDR3 runs 13 residues.

This CDR3 reads CASSLGQGTGNQPQHF. In DNA, the CDR3 is TGTGCCAGCAGTTTAGGACAGGGGACTGGCAATCAGCCCCAGCATTTT. V usage is TRBV27 and J usage is TRBJ1-5; TRBD1 matches 9 bases. There are 16 residues in the CDR3. Germline V gene lookup returns CDR1 MNHEY and CDR2 SMNVEV (reference sequence). V trimming: 2 bases; J trimming: 2 bases; junction bases outside the gene matches: 4.

V and J are TRBV27 and TRBJ2-5, with D maybe TRBD2 (5 bases). The germline gives CDR1 MNHEY, CDR2 SMNVEV (reference sequence). Deletions cut 5 bases from V and 2 bases from J, with 18 bases between. The CDR3 is 16 amino acids. CDR3: CASSPTRRQRQETQYF. The DNA for the CDR3 is TGTGCCAGCAGTCCAACCCGGCGCCAGCGGCAAGAGACCCAGTACTTC.

The chain carries TRBV4-1 and TRBJ1-5; D is ambiguous. This CDR3 region has 14 residues. Germline V gives CDR1 MGHRA, CDR2 YSYEKL. V lost 3 bases and J 5 bases, leaving 11 bases between the germline ends. The CDR3 here is CASSHLRIDQPQHF. CDR3 coding DNA: TGCGCCAGCAGCCACCTTAGAATCGATCAGCCCCAGCATTTT.

The rearrangement uses TRBV5-6 and TRBJ2-3, with D hard to call. Trimming shortened V by 1 base and J by 2 bases, and 11 bases separated the two germline ends. Germline lookup yields CDR1 SGHDT and CDR2 YYEEEE. The CDR3 is 15 residues long. This chain's CDR3 is CASSLLETSTDTQYF. For the CDR3, the DNA is TGTGCCAGCAGCTTGTTGGAGACCTCCACAGATACGCAGTATTTT.

A remark on this clone: The sample holds other DNA sequences that translate to the same CDR3. The rearrangement uses TRBV28 and TRBJ2-7; 10 bases agree with TRBD1. CDR1 is MDHEN and CDR2 is SYDVKM in the germline V gene. The length of the CDR3 is 15 residues. Trimming took 5 bases from V and 3 from J; bases not matched to a gene: 7. DNA for the CDR3: TGTGCCAGCAGTCCCCGGACAGGGGGAATCTACGAGCAGTACTTC. Protein: CASSPRTGGIYEQYF.

The V gene is TRBV19, the J gene TRBJ2-3, with 7 bases aligning to TRBD1. The V and J ends lost 7 bases and 0 bases, in that order; junction bases with no gene match: 7. CDR3 length: 15 amino acids. The germline gives CDR1 LNHDA, CDR2 SQIVND (reference sequence). The CDR3 DNA sequence: TGTGCCAGTAAGATGTCGGGACAGAGCACAGATACGCAGTATTTT. This sequence encodes CASKMSGQSTDTQYF.

This clone is labeled medium-sized. This sequence joins TRBV4-2 and TRBJ2-2; TRBD2 matches 8 bases. The CDR3 runs 16 residues. The germline V gene encodes CDR1 LGHNA and CDR2 YNFKEQ. Germline trimming cut 0 bases from V and 6 bases from J; bases unmatched to any gene: 6. CDR3 loop: CASSQEPAGEPGELFF. The CDR3, as DNA: TGTGCCAGCAGCCAAGAGCCAGCGGGAGAACCCGGGGAGCTGTTTTTT.

V is TRBV6-6 and J is TRBJ1-3; maybe TRBD1 (5 bases). The germline gives CDR1 MNHNY, CDR2 SVGAGI (reference sequence). Trimming cost V 1 base and J 4 bases, with 8 bases left between them. CDR3 length equals 14 residues. The CDR3, as DNA: TGTGCCAGCAGTTACTACTCAGGGGGAAACACCATATATTTT. Translated: CASSYYSGGNTIYF.

This chain joins TRBV6-5 and TRBJ2-3; 9 positions match TRBD2. Per germline, CDR1 MNHEY and CDR2 SVGAGI. The V segment lost 8 bases and the J segment 4 bases; nucleotides outside the gene matches: 7. The CDR3 runs to 14 residues. The CDR3 sequence is CASSRAGGADTQYF. The DNA of the CDR3 is TGTGCCAGCTCGAGGGCGGGAGGGGCAGATACGCAGTATTTT.